Here is one T cell receptor (beta chain) with its context. What it binds is not known. The source of the sample is a study of T cell responses to AZD1222 COVID-19 vaccine. Findings of the study overall: Repertoire sampling was restricted to post-peak T cell response timepoints. In the spike-specific TCR repertoire, nearly half reportedly target unmutated variant regions.

Repertoires were generated with immunoSEQ multiplex PCR, while TCRdb's copy carries only in-frame clones and drops some. The profile shows about 120,000 clones, roughly 88% of them singletons. CDR3 length: 11 amino acids. V gave up 5 bases and J gave up 6 bases, with 7 bases separating them. CDR1 is SGHNT and CDR2 is YENEEA in the germline V gene. This chain joins TRBV11-3 and TRBJ1-1; no clear D. The source is an adult in good health. Sample: peripheral blood, taken on day 0 of AZD1222 vaccination. The CDR3 loop is CASSREAEAFF. CDR3 nucleotide sequence: TGTGCCAGCAGCCGGGAGGCTGAAGCTTTCTTT.